Listed below are T cell receptor beta chains from one sample, sequenced in a study of a mutant IDH1 vaccine in newly diagnosed glioma. No antigens are known for them. The assay was immunoSEQ multiplex PCR, and TCRdb's table has in-frame clones only and misses some. The sample gives some 48,000 clones, around 78% of which show up once; 1.5% to 2% is in the top ten. The material was PBMCs, obtained from a glioma patient whose treatment included an IDH1 peptide vaccine. These receptors originate from a woman aged 40 to 50 with glioma. Both conserved end residues are part of each CDR3. A D gene is named only where the DNA matches it firmly. The listing skips clone size in some rows; elsewhere it reads once, few, many or a size class.

v_gene	j_gene	abundance	d_gene	CDR3nt	CDR3aa
TRBV9	TRBJ1-4	NA	TRBD1	TGTGCCAGCAGCGTAAATGGACAGGGGGGAGGCGGTGAAAAACTGTTTTTT	CASSVNGQGGGGEKLFF
TRBV6-1	TRBJ1-2	NA	NA	TGTGCCAGCAGTGAACCGGGGAAAGGGTATGGCTACACCTTC	CASSEPGKGYGYTF
TRBV10-3	TRBJ2-6	NA	NA	TGTGCCATCACTCCCTCTGGGGCCAACGTCCTGACTTTC	CAITPSGANVLTF
TRBV11-1	TRBJ2-7	NA	TRBD1	TGTGCCAGCAGCATCCGACAGGGAACCGAGCAGTACTTC	CASSIRQGTEQYF
TRBV9	TRBJ2-7	NA	NA	TGTGCCAGCAGCCCCCGAGCTTTGGGAAAAGGCACCTACGAGCAGTACTTC	CASSPRALGKGTYEQYF
TRBV19	TRBJ1-1	few	NA	TGTGCCAGTAGTATAGGCCAGGGACGGAACACTGAAGCTTTCTTT	CASSIGQGRNTEAFF
TRBV4-3	TRBJ1-5	NA	NA	TGCGCCAGCAGCCAAGGGGATGGCAGTAGCAATCAGCCCCAGCATTTT	CASSQGDGSSNQPQHF
TRBV6-5	TRBJ1-1	NA	NA	TGTGCCAGCACCCCGGGACGGTGGAACACTGAAGCTTTCTTT	CASTPGRWNTEAFF
TRBV5-1	TRBJ1-1	NA	TRBD1	TGCGCCAGCAGCTTGGAGGGGGCAAACACTGAAGCTTTCTTT	CASSLEGANTEAFF
TRBV5-1	TRBJ1-4	NA	TRBD1	TGCGCCAGCAGCTTGGGGGACAGGGGTTTGACTAATGAAAAACTGTTTTTT	CASSLGDRGLTNEKLFF
TRBV5-1	TRBJ2-7	NA	TRBD1	TGCGCCAGCAGCTTCTCCGTCGGGGACAGGGGTGCCTACGAGCAGTACTTC	CASSFSVGDRGAYEQYF
TRBV6-5	TRBJ1-1	NA	NA	TGTGCCAGCAGTCCCCACTCGGGGAACACTGAAGCTTTCTTT	CASSPHSGNTEAFF
TRBV30	TRBJ1-3	NA	NA	TGTGCCTGGACCCCGGCGGTGCAGGCTGGAAACACCATATATTTT	CAWTPAVQAGNTIYF
TRBV6-8	TRBJ1-1	NA	NA	TGTGCCAGTCCGGGAGGGTTTGAAGCTTTCTTT	CASPGGFEAFF
TRBV9	TRBJ1-1	NA	NA	TGTGCCAGCAGCGTCTGGGACGTAGACGATGAAGCTTTCTTT	CASSVWDVDDEAFF
TRBV10-3	TRBJ1-2	NA	NA	TGTGCCATCAGTGGATCCCGACAGGCCAACTATGGCTACACCTTC	CAISGSRQANYGYTF